This T cell receptor beta chain comes out of a study of T cells in Graves' hyperthyroidism and ophthalmopathy. The table lists this clonotype with a few counts. This CDR3 has 14 amino acids. Looked up from germline, CDR1 is MDHEN and CDR2 is SYDVKM. V gave up 5 bases and J gave up 1 base; unmatched junction bases: 2. Amplification of TCR beta CDR3 regions used RNA as the template. Carried out on the TCR CDR3, a first-round RT-PCR used the HTBI primer set. Each CDR3 protein gets one entry after TCRdb re-called the multiplex PCR reads with MiXCR. Found here are approximately 380,000 distinct CDR3 sequences, about 18% of them singletons; the top ten hold approximately 4%. Patients aged 18 to 65 had newly diagnosed hyperthyroidism of under 2 months' duration.

This chain uses TRBV28 with TRBJ2-1, with 7 bases lining up with TRBD2. The receptor comes from a woman between 18 and 30 years old with Graves' hyperthyroidism. The specimen sequenced was blood. The chain's CDR3 is CASSQGLSYNEQFF. The CDR3 coding sequence is TGTGCCAGCAGTCAGGGACTATCCTACAATGAGCAGTTCTTC.